This T cell receptor (beta chain) was sequenced for a study of long-term antiretroviral therapy in people with HIV. Study-wide results and limits: Those clones which expanded before ART made up the dominant part of the repertoire at all time points. Transplant-donor-level diversity was not reached after ART, though diversity increased.

The germline CDR1 and CDR2 sequences are ENHRY and SYGVKD. Trimming cost V 9 bases and J 3 bases, with 10 bases left between them. The CDR3 contains 12 residues. Remarks on this clone: Its cognate antigen is unknown.

The libraries were made with immunoSEQ v3.0 at survey level. TCRdb's table, derived via immunoSEQ multiplex PCR, lists solely in-frame clones and lacks some. The table includes about 20,000 clones, roughly 82% detected once. This clonotype was sampled from a young man with HIV. This specimen consisted of unsorted PBMCs, obtained approximately 5.7 years after starting antiretroviral therapy. The V call is TRBV10-3, the J call TRBJ2-3; tentative D call: TRBD2 (5 bases). The CDR3 region has the DNA TGTGCCATAGCGGACTTAACAGATACGCAGTATTTT. This codes for CAIADLTDTQYF.